The TCR beta chain under discussion was sequenced for a study of patients and donors after allogeneic stem cell transplantation. V lost 5 bases and J lost 1, with 15 bases in between. The germline gives CDR1 PRHDT, CDR2 FYEKMQ (reference sequence). The CDR3 length is 15 residues. TCRdb reprocessed the RT-PCR reads via MiXCR and lists one record per CDR3 protein. Of about 74,000 distinct CDR3 sequences in the sample, approximately 26% were seen once. Source material: blood, either unsorted or a sorted T cell fraction (not recorded which). The receptor comes from a human donor who was either an allogeneic HSCT recipient or a stem cell or donor lymphocyte infusion donor (not recorded which). It is not recorded whose cells these are; they may come from a transplant donor. The J gene is TRBJ2-7, the V gene TRBV13; possibly TRBD2 for D (5 bases). The CDR3 region has the DNA TGTGCCAGCAGCGTCGTGGGGAGATCGTCCTACGAGCAGTACTTC. It is translated as CASSVVGRSSYEQYF.